This note documents a single T cell receptor beta chain sequence. Germline CDR1 SGHTA, CDR2 FQGTGA. V dropped 1 base and J dropped 5; count of bases not matched to a gene: 3. The CDR3 length is 15 residues. The sample is drawn from a study of blood T cell repertoires in COVID-19. On the study more broadly: Nucleic acid was either cDNA or gDNA, and it came from T cells, B-cell-depleted T cells, or PBMCs.

Generated by immunoSEQ multiplex PCR, the TCRdb table keeps only in-frame clones and is missing some. The sample lists over 95,000 clones, around 88% occurring once. Sample: peripheral blood. V usage is TRBV7-3 and J usage is TRBJ2-1, with 9 bases fitting TRBD2. This sequence originates from a human donor with acute or convalescent COVID-19. The donor label of this sample is uncertain. The CDR3 DNA reads as TGTGCCAGCAGCTTAAGCGGGAGGGCCCACAATGAGCAGTTCTTC. It is translated as CASSLSGRAHNEQFF. Using reference TRBV7-3 and TRBJ2-1 for the parts outside the CDR3, the full variable domain is GAGVSQTPSNKVTEKGKYVELRCDPISGHTALYWYRQSLGQGPEFLIYFQGTGAADDSGLPNDRFFAVRPEGSVSTLKIQRTERGDSAVYLCASSLSGRAHNEQFFGPGTRLTVL.